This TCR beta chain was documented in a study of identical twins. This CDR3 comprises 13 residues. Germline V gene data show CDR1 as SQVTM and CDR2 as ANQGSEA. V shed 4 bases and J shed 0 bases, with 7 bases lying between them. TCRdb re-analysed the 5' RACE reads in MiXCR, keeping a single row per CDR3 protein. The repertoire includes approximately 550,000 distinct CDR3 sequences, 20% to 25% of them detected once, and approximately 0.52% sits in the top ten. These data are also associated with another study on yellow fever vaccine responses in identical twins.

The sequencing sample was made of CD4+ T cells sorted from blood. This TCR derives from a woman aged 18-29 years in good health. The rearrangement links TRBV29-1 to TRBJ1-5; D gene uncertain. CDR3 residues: CSVGDASNQPQHF. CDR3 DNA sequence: TGCAGCGTTGGTGATGCTAGCAATCAGCCCCAGCATTTT.